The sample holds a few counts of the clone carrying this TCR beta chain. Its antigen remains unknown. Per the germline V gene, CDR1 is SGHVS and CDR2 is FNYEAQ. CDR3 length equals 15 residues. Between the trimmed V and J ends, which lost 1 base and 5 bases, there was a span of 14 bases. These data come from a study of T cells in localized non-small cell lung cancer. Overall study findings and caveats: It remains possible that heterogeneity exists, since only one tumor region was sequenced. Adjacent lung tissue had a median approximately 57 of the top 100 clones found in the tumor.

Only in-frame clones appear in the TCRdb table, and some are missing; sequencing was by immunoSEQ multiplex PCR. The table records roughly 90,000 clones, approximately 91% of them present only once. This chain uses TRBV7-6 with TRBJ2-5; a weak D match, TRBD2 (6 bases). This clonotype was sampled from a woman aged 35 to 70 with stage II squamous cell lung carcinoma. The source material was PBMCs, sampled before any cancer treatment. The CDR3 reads CASSLVGGLGETQYF. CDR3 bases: TGTGCCAGCAGCTTAGTGGGGGGTCTTGGTGAGACCCAGTACTTC.